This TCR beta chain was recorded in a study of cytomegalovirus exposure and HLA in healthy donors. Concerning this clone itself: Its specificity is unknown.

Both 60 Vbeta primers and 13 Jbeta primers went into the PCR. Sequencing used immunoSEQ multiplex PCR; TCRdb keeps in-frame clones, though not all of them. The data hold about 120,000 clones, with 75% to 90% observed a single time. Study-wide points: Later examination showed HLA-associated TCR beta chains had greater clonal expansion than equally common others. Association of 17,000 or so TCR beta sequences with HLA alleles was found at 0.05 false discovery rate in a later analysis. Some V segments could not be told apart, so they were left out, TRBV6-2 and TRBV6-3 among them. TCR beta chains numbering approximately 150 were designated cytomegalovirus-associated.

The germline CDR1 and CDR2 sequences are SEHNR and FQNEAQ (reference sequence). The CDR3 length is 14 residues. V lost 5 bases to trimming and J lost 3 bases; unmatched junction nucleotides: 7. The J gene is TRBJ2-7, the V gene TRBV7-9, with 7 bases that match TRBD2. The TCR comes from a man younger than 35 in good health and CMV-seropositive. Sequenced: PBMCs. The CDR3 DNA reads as TGTGCCAGCAGCGGGACTATCACTAACTACGAGCAGTACTTC. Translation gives CASSGTITNYEQYF.